The present T cell receptor beta chain was sequenced within a study of technical replicates of blood from a few donors. Sequencing was performed with immunoSEQ multiplex PCR; in TCRdb, only in-frame clones are kept and a portion is missing. The table includes approximately 70,000 clones, approximately 90% detected once. Worth noting for this clone: The final CDR3 position lacks the conserved phenylalanine or tryptophan, pointing to a likely read error. Because the CDR3's place on the DNA is in doubt, the DNA is left out and the CDR3 is given as listed by TCRdb.

Inclusive of both ends, the CDR3 amounts to 13 amino acids. The V gene's germline CDR1 is LNHDA and CDR2 SQIVND (reference sequence). The V gene is TRBV19, the J gene TRBJ1-2; TRBD1 is taken as the D call from the table, unchecked against the DNA. The sequenced material came from T cells isolated from PBMCs. The sequence was obtained from a human donor in good health. CDR3 region: CASSSHLYRDTII.